This T cell receptor (beta chain) was found in a study of CD8 T cells in ankylosing spondylitis. Study-level points and caveats: Some motif variants had been reported before (in reactive arthritis synovial fluid and blood).

This CDR3 region has 14 residues. The V and J ends lost 5 bases and 2 bases, in that order; junction bases with no gene match: 9. From germline, CDR1 is DFQATT and CDR2 SNEGSKA (reference sequence). This clonotype was counted only a few times. Its antigen is as yet unknown. TCRdb itself ran the 5' RACE reads through MiXCR, one entry per CDR3 protein. Altogether some 120,000 distinct CDR3 sequences are present, about 7% being singletons, with the ten largest covering roughly an eighth. The specimen sequenced was blood, either unsorted or a sorted T cell fraction (not recorded which). The rearrangement joins TRBV20-1 to TRBJ2-7; TRBD2 aligns across 7 bases. This receptor was identified in a male donor with ankylosing spondylitis or in good health (not recorded which). The CDR3 region has the DNA TGCAGTGCTGATAGCGGGTCACTGACCTACGAGCAGTACTTC. Translated: CSADSGSLTYEQYF.